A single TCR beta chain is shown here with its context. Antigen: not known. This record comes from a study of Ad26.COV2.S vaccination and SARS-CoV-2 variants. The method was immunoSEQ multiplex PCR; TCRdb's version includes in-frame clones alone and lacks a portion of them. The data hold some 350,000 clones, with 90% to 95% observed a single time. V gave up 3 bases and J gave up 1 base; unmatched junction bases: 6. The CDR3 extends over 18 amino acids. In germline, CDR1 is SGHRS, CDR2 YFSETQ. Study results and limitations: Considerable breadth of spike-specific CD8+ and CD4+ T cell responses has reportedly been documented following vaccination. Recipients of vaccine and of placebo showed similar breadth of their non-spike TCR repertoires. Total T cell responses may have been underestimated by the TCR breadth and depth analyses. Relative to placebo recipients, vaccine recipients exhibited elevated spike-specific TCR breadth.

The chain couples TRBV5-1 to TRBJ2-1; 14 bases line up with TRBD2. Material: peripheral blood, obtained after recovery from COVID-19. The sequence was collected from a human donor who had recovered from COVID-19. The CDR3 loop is CASSSGLAGGSSYNEQFF. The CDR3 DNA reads TGCGCCAGCAGCTCAGGACTAGCGGGGGGATCGTCCTACAATGAGCAGTTCTTC.